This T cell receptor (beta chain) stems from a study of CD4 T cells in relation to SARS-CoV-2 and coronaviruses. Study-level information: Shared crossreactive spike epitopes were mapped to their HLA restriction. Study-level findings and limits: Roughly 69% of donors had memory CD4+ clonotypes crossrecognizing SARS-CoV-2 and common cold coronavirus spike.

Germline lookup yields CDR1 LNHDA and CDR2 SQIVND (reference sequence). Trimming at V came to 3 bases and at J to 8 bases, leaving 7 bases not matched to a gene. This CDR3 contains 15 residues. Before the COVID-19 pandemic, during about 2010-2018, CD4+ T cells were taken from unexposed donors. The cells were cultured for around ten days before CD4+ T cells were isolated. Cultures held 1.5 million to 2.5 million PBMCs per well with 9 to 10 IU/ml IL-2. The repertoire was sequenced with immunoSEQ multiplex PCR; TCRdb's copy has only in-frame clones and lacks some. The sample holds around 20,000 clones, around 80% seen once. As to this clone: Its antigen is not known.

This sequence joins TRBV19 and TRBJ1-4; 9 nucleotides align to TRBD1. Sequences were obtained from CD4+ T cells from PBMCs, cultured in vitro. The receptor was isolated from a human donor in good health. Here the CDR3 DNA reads TGTGCCAGTAGTATGGCCACAGGGGGCGAAGAAAAACTGTTTTTT. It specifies CASSMATGGEEKLFF.